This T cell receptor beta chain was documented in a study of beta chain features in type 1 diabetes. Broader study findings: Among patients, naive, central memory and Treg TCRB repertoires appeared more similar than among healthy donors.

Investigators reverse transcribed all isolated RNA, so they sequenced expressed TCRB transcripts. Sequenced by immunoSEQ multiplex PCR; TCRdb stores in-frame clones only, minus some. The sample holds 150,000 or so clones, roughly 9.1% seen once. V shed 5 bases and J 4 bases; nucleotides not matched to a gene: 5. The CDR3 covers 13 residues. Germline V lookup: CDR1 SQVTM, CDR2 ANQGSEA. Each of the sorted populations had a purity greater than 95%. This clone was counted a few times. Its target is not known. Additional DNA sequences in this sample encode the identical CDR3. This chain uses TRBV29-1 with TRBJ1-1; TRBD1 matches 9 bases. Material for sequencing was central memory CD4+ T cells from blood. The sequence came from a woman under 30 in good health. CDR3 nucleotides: TGCAGCGTTTTACAGGGGGCGGTCACTGAAGCTTTCTTT. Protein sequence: CSVLQGAVTEAFF.